The present entry profiles one T cell receptor beta chain with its context. This clonotype was found a few times. What antigen it recognizes has not been identified. It has no much larger one-base neighbor in the sample; base qualities were not kept. Synthesis of TCR cDNA relied on 5'RACE template switching, a step that introduced a universal primer site along with unique molecular identifiers. Priming for cDNA synthesis came from both the TCR alpha and TCR beta constant segments. Libraries were amplified in two PCR steps, with sample barcodes and sequencing adapters added in the second step. Sequencing of the libraries was done on either Illumina HiSeq 2500 (2x100 bp) or NovaSeq (2x150 bp). The original methods were these. MIGEC was used to demultiplex reads and collapse the reads into UMI consensus sequences, and MiXCR was used for V(D)J alignment. Using edgeR on replicate PBMC samples, clonotypes were called vaccine-responding if FDR was below 0.01 and the log2 fold change was above 5 up to day 15. Each bulk clonotype was labeled CD4 or CD8 based on which sequenced repertoire, CD4 or CD8, contained the clonotype at higher abundance. TCRdb itself trimmed the public reads at Q25 with fastp, ran MiXCR and retained productive beta chains. CDR3 protein duplicates are merged, each entry listing the most common genes and DNA. What appears here as the V and J calls and clone size reflects TCRdb's work, not the paper's. Within this sample are around 310,000 distinct CDR3 sequences, with more than 8.5% of them counted one time only. Approximately 18% of the sample belongs to the ten largest clones.

This sample is drawn from a study of T cells after yellow fever vaccination (dated by TCRdb to about 2019). About the investigation overall: Libraries from fractions with low cell numbers were prepared with the SMART-Seq v4 Ultra Low Input RNA kit. To track T-cell clones before and after primary and booster YFV17D yellow fever vaccination, bulk TCR alpha and beta repertoires were sequenced longitudinally. Two healthy male donors, one aged 18 to 29 and one aged 30 to 40 years, made up the cohort. Blood was collected at multiple timepoints before and after primary and secondary immunization, and bulk PBMC replicates and cell subsets were isolated.

Reading from cysteine to phenylalanine, the CDR3 counts 14 amino acids. Only CDR3 DNA is held: 42 bases, read in frame from base 1. The V end loses 6 bases and the J end loses 0 bases, and a stretch of 9 bases separates them. CDR1 and CDR2, looked up from the germline V gene (reference sequence), are DFQATT and SNEGSKA. Study-wide conclusions, independent of this receptor: After the booster, most of the clones that had expanded following primary vaccination were detected again (roughly 97% of CD4 and 80% to 90% of CD8), which suggests that memory was broadly maintained. The secondary T-cell response was weaker than the primary response but faster, peaking on day 5 instead of day 15. Computational filtering was needed because FACS-sorted repertoires could contain abundant contaminating clonotypes from the bulk population. The study included only a couple of donors, which limits how far the findings can be generalized. A small fraction of clonotypes appeared in both the CD4 and CD8 compartments, likely as a result of convergent recombination.

What the treatment or condition label conveys for this sample: live attenuated yellow fever vaccine strain. At every blood-draw timepoint, two biological replicates of bulk PBMCs were collected. A standard Ficoll-Paque protocol was used to isolate PBMCs from peripheral blood. TriZol was used to extract RNA from bulk PBMCs, CD4 and CD8 fractions, and dextramer-positive and dextramer-negative fractions. This specimen was PBMCs, taken on the day of the first yellow fever vaccination. The sequence is built from TRBV20-1 and TRBJ2-6; a tentative D match to TRBD2 spans 5 bases. The receptor was derived from a man aged 18-30 years who received the YFV17D yellow fever vaccine. The sequence in DNA is TGCAGTGCCCCGAGGGACTCTGGGGCCAACGTCCTGACTTTC. This gives the protein CSAPRDSGANVLTF.